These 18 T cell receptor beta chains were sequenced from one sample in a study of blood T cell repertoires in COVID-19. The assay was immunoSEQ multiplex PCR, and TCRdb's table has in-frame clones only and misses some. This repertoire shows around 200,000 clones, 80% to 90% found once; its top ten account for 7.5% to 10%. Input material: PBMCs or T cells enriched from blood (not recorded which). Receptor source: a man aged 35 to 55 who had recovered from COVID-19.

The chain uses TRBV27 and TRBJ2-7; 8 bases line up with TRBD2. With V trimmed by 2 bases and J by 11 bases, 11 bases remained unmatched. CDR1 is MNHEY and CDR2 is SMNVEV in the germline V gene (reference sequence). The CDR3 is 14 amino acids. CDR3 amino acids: CASSLRAGVRLEYF. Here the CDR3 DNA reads TGTGCCAGCAGTTTAAGAGCGGGAGTAAGATTAGAGTACTTC.

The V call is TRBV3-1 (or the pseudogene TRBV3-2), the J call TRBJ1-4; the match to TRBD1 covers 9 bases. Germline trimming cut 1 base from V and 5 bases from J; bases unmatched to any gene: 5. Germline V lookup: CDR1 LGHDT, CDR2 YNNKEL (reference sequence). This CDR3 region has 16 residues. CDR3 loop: CASSQASTGGNEKLFF. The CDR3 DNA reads TGTGCCAGCAGCCAAGCGAGCACAGGGGGCAATGAAAAACTGTTTTTT.

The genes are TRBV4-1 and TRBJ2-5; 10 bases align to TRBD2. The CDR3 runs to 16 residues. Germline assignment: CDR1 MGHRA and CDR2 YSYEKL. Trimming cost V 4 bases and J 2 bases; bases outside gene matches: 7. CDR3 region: CASSPQRGGRQETQYF. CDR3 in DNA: TGCGCCAGCAGCCCACAGCGGGGGGGCCGACAAGAGACCCAGTACTTC.

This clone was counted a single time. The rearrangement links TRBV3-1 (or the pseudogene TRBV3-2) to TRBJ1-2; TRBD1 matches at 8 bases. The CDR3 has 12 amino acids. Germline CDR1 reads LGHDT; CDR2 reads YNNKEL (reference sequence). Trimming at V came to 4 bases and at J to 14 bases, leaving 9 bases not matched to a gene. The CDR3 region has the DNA TGTGCCAGCAGCCTACCCGGACAGGGCTTAACCTTC. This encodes CASSLPGQGLTF.

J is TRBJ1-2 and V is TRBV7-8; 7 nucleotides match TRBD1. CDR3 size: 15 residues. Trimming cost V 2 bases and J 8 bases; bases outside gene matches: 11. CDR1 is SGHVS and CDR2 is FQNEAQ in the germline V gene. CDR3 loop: CASSLMTGRSEGYTF. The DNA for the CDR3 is TGTGCCAGCAGCTTAATGACAGGGAGGTCGGAGGGCTACACCTTC.

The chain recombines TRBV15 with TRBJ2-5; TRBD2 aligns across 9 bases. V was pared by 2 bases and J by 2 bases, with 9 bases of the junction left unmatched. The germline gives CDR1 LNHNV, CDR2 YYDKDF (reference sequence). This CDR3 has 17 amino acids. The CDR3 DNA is TGTGCCACCAGCAGACCACGGGGAACTAGCGGGCAAGAGACCCAGTACTTC. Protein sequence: CATSRPRGTSGQETQYF.

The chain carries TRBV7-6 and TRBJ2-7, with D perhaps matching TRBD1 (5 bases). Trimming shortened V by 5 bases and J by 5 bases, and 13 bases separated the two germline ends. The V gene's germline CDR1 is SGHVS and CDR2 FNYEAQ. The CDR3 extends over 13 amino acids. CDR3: CASSRGHLNEQYF. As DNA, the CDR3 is TGTGCCAGCAGCCGCGGACACCTAAACGAGCAGTACTTC.

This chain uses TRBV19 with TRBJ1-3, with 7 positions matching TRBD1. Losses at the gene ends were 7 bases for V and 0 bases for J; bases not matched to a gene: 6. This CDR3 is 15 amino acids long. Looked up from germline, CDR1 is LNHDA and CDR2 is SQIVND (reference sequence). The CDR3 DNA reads TGTGCCAGTAAGGCCTCAGGGGGCTCTGGAAACACCATATATTTT. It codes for CASKASGGSGNTIYF.

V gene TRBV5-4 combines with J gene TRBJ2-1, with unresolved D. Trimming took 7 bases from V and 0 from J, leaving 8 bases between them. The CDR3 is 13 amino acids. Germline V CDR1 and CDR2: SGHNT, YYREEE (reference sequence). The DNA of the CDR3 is TGTGCCAGCCGATCCAGCTCCTACAATGAGCAGTTCTTC. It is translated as CASRSSSYNEQFF.

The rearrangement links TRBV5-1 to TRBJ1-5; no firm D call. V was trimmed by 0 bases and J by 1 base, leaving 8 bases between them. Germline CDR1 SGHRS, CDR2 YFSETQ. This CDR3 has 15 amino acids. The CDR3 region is CASSLAGESNQPQHF. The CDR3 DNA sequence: TGCGCCAGCAGCTTGGCCGGGGAGAGCAATCAGCCCCAGCATTTT.

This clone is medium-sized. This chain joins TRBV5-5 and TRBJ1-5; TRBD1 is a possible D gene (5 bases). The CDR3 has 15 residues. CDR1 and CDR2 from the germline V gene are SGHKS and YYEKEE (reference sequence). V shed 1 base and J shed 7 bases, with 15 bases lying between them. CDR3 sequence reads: CASSLSTGVTQPQHF. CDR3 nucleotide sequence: TGTGCCAGCAGCTTGTCCACAGGAGTTACCCAGCCCCAGCATTTT.

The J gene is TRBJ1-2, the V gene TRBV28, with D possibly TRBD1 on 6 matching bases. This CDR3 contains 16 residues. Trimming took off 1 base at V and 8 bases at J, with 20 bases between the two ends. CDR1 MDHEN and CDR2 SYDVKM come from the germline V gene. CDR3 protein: CASSLYEHRQRGGYTF. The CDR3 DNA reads TGTGCCAGCAGTTTATATGAACACAGACAGAGGGGGGGCTACACCTTC.

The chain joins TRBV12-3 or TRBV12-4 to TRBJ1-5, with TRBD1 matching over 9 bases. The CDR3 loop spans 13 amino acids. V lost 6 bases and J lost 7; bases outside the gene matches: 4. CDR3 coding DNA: TGTGCCAGCAGCCGGACAGGGGTCCAGCCCCAGCATTTT. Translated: CASSRTGVQPQHF.

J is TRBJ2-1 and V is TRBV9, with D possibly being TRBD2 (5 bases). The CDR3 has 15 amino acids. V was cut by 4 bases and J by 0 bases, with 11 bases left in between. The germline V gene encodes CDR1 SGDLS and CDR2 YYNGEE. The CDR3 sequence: CASSRGPDSYNEQFF. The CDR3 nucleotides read TGTGCCAGCAGCCGAGGGCCGGACTCCTACAATGAGCAGTTCTTC.

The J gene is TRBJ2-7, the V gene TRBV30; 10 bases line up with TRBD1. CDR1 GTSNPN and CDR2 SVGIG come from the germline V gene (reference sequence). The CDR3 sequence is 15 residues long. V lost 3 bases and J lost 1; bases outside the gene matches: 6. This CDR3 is CAWRPSGQGSYEQYF. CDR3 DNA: TGTGCCTGGAGGCCCTCGGGACAGGGGTCCTACGAGCAGTACTTC. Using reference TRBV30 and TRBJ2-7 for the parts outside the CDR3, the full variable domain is SQTIHQWPATLVQPVGSPLSLECTVEGTSNPNLYWYRQAAGRGLQLLFYSVGIGQISSEVPQNLSASRPQDRQFILSSKKLLLSDSGFYLCAWRPSGQGSYEQYFGPGTRLTVT.

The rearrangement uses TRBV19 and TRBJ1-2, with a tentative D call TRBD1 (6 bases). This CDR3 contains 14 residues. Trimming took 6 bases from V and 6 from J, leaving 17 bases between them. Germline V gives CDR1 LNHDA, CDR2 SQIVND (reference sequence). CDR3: CASRKLTGFHGYTF. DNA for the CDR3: TGTGCCAGTAGGAAACTCACAGGGTTCCATGGCTACACCTTC.

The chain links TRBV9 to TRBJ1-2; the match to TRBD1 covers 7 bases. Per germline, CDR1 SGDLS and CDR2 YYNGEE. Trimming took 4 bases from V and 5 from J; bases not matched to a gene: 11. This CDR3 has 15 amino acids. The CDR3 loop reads CASSPQGTDFYGYTF. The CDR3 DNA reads TGTGCCAGCAGCCCCCAAGGGACAGATTTTTATGGCTACACCTTC.

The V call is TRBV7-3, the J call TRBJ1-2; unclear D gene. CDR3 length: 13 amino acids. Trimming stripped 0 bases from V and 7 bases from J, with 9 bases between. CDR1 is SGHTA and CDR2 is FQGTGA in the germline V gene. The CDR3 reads CASSLTREGGYTF. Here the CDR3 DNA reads TGTGCCAGCAGCTTAACCCGCGAGGGTGGCTACACCTTC.